This T cell receptor (beta chain) comes out of a study of T cell repertoires in cytomegalovirus infection (dated by TCRdb to about 2019). Some background on the complete study: The HLA type of each donor mattered for the analysis, because public TCR beta signatures pointed to carriage of CMV infection along with the matching HLA type. Study-wide findings and limitations: In both this cohort and an independent cohort of a few hundred donors, the cumulative frequency of public TCR beta family members distinguished carriers of CMV infection plus the relevant HLA type. The ex vivo response was dominated by HLA-C-restricted CMV-specific TCR beta clonotypes, and the single most frequent clonotype in two of eight donors was supplied by these HLA-C-restricted clonotypes.

This clonotype was detected many times. Which antigen it targets is not known. The record has no base qualities; no much larger clone is one base away. Reads for this sample came from an Illumina HiSeq 1500. TCRdb took the public reads, trimmed them with fastp at Q25, ran MiXCR for clone calling and kept in-frame beta chains. Rows with one shared CDR3 protein collapse into an entry with the most common genes and DNA. Recorded for this sample are about 130,000 distinct CDR3 sequences; roughly 9% of them occurred a single time. In total, the top ten clones hold over 9.5% of the sample. From a lookup of the germline V gene, CDR1 and CDR2 are SGHTA and FQGNSA. Here V drops 1 base and J drops 7 bases, and the junction holds 8 bases not matched to any gene. The cysteine opens and the phenylalanine closes a CDR3 of 16 amino acids. The read is trimmed to its CDR3 DNA, 48 bases read in frame from base 1.

The sequenced material came from PBMCs. The sequence links TRBV7-2 to TRBJ2-1, with 9 central nucleotides matching TRBD2. This receptor was identified in a human donor in good health (CMV status not recorded). Some clones in this sample may be carry-over from other donors' samples. The CDR3 in this case is CASSLGAGGLVNEQFF. The sequence in DNA is TGTGCCAGCAGCTTAGGGGCGGGGGGGCTCGTTAATGAGCAGTTCTTC.